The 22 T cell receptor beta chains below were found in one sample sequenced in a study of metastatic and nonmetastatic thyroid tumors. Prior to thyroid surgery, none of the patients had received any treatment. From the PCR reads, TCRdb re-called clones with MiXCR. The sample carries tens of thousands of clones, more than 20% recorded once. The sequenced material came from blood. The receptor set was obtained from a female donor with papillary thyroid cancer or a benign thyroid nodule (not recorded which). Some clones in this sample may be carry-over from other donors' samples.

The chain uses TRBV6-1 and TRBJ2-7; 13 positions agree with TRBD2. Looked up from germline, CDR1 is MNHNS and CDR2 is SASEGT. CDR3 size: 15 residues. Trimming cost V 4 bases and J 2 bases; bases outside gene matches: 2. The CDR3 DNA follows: TGTGCCAGCAGTGTAGGGACTAGCGGGACCTACGAGCAGTACTTC. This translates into CASSVGTSGTYEQYF.

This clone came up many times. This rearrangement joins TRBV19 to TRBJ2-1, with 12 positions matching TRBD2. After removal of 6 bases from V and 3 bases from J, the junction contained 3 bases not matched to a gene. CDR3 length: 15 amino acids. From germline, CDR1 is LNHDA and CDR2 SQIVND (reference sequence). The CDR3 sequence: CASSLLAGGYNEQFF. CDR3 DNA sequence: TGTGCCAGTAGCCTACTAGCGGGAGGCTACAATGAGCAGTTCTTC.

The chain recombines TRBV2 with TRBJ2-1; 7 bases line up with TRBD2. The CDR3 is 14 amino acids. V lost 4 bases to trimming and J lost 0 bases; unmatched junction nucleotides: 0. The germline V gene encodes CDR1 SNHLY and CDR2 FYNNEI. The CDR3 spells CASSASGSYNEQFF. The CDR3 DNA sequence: TGTGCCAGCAGTGCTAGCGGCTCCTACAATGAGCAGTTCTTC.

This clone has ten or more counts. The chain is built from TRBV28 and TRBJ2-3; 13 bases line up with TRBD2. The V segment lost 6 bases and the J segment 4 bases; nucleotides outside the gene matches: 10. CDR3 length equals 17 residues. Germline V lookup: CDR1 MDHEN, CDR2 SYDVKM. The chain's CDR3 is CASSQYGLAGAADTQYF. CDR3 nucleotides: TGTGCCAGCAGCCAGTATGGACTAGCGGGAGCTGCAGATACGCAGTATTTT.

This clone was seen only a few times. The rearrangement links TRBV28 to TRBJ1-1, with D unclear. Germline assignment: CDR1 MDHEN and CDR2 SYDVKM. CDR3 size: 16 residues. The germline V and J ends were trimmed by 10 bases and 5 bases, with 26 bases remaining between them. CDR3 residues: CAIILTEGSIQTEAFF. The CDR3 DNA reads TGTGCCATCATTCTCACCGAGGGTTCGATACAGACTGAAGCTTTCTTT. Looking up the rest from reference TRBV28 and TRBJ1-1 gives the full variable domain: DVKVTQSSRYLVKRTGEKVFLECVQDMDHENMFWYRQDPGLGLRLIYFSYDVKMKEKGDIPEGYSVSREKKERFSLILESASTNQTSMYLCAIILTEGSIQTEAFFGQGTRLTVV.

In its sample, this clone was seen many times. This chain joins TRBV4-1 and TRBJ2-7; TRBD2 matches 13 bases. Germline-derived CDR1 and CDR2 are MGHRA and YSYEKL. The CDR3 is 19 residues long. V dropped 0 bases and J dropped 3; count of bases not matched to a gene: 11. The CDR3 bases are TGCGCCAGCAGCCAAGATTGGGGACTAGCGGGATCAAGGGTCTACGAGCAGTACTTC. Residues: CASSQDWGLAGSRVYEQYF.

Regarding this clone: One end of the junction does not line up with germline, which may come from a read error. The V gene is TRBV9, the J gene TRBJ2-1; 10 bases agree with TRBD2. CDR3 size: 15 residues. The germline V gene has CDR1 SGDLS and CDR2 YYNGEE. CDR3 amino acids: CARRARLAGINEQLF. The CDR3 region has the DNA TGTGCCAGAAGGGCCAGACTAGCGGGTATTAATGAGCAGCTCTTC.

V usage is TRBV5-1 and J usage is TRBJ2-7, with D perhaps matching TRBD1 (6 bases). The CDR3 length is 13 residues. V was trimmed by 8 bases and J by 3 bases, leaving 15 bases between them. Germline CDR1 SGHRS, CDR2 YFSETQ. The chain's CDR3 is CASHRDTNYEQYF. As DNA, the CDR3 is TGCGCCAGTCACCGGGACACTAACTACGAGCAGTACTTC.

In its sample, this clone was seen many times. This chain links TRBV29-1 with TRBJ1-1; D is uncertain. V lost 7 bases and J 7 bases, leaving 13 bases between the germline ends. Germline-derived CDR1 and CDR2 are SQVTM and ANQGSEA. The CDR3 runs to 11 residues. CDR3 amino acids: CSGREGVEAFF. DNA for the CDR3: TGCAGCGGCCGGGAAGGAGTTGAAGCTTTCTTT.

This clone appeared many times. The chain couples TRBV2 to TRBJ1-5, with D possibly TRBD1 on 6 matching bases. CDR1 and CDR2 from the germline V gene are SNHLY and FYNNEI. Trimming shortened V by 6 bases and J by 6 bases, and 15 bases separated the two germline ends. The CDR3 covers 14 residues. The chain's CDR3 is CASSQDSYFQPQHF. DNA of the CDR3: TGTGCCAGCAGCCAGGACAGCTATTTTCAGCCCCAGCATTTT.

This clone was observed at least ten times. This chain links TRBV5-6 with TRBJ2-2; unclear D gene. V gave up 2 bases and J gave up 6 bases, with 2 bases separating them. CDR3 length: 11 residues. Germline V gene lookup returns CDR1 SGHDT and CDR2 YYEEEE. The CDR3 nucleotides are TGTGCCAGCAGCTTTCCCGGGGAGCTGTTTTTT. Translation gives CASSFPGELFF.

The CDR3 sequence is CASSKLDSGITDTQYF. In nucleotides, the CDR3 is TGTGCCAGCAGCAAGTTGGATAGCGGGATAACAGATACGCAGTATTTT. V gene TRBV11-1 combines with J gene TRBJ2-3; 8 bases agree with TRBD2. The V segment lost 5 bases and the J segment 3 bases; nucleotides outside the gene matches: 10. CDR1 is SGHAT, CDR2 FQDESV, per germline (reference sequence). The CDR3 loop spans 16 amino acids.

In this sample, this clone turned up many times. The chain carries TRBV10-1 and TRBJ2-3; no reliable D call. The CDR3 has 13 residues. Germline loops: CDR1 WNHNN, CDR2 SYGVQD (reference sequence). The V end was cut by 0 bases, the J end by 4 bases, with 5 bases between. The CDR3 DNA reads TGCGCCAGCAGTGAGTCGACGTCAGATACGCAGTATTTT. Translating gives CASSESTSDTQYF.

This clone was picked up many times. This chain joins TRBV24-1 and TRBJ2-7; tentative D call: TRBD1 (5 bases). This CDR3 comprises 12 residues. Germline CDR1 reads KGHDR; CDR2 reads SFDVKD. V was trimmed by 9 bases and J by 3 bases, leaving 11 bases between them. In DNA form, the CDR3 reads TGTGCCACCCAGGACAAAAACTACGAGCAGTACTTC. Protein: CATQDKNYEQYF.

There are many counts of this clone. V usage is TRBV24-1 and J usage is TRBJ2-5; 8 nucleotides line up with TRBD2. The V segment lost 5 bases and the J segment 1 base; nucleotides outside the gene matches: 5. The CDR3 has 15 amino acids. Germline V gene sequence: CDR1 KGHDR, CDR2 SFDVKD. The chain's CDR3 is CATSVLAGFQETQYF. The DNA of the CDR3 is TGTGCCACCAGTGTATTAGCGGGGTTCCAAGAGACCCAGTACTTC.

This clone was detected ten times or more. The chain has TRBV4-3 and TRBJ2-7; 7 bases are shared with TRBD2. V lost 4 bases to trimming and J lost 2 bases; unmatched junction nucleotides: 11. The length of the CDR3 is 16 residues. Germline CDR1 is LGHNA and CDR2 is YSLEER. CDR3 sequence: CASSPGGWKGPYEQYF. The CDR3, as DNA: TGCGCCAGCAGCCCGGGGGGTTGGAAGGGCCCCTACGAGCAGTACTTC.

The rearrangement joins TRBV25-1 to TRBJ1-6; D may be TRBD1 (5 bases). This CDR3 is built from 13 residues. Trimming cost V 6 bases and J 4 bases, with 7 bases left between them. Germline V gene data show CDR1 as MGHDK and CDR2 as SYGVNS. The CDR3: CASRGEYNSPLHF. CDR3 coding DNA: TGTGCCAGCAGGGGGGAGTATAATTCACCCCTCCACTTT.

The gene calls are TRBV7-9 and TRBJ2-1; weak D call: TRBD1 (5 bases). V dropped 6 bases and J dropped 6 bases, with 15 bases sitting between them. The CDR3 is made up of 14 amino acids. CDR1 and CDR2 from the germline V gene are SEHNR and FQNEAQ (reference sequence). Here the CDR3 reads CASSRDSQPNEQFF. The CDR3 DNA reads TGTGCCAGCAGTCGTGACAGCCAGCCCAATGAGCAGTTCTTC.

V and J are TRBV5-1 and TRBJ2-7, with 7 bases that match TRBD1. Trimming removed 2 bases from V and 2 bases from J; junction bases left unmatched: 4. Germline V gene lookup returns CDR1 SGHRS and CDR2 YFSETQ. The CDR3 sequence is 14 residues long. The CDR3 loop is CASSFLQGAYEQYF. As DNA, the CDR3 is TGCGCCAGCAGCTTTCTCCAGGGGGCCTACGAGCAGTACTTC.

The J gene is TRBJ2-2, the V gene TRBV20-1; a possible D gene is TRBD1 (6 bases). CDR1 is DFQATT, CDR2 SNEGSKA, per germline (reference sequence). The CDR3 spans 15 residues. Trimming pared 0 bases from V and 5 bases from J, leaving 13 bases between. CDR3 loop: CSARDGARGTGELFF. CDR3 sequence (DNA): TGCAGTGCTAGAGACGGGGCTAGGGGGACCGGGGAGCTGTTTTTT.

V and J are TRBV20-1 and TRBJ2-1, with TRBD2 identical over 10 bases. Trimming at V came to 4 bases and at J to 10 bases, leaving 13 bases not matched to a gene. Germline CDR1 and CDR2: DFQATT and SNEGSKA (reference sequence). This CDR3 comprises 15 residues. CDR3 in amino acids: CSANGGNSGRQEQFF. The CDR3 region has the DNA TGCAGTGCTAACGGCGGGAATAGCGGGAGGCAAGAGCAGTTCTTC.

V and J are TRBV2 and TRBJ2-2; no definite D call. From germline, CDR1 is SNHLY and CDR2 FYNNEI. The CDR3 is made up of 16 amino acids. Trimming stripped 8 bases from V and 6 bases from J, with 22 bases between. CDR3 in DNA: TGTGCCAGCCATTCCCAGCGCCAAGCGTGGGCCGGGGAGCTGTTTTTT. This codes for CASHSQRQAWAGELFF.